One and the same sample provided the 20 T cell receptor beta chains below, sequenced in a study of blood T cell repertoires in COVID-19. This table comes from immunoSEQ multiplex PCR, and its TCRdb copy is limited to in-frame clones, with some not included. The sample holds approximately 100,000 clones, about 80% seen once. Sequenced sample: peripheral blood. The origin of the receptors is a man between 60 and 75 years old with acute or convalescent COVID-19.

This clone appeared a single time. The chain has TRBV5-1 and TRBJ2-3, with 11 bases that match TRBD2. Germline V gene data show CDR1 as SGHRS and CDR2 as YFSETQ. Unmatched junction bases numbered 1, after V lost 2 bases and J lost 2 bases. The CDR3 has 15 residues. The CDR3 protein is CASSFSGGATDTQYF. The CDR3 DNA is TGCGCCAGCAGCTTTAGCGGGGGGGCCACAGATACGCAGTATTTT.

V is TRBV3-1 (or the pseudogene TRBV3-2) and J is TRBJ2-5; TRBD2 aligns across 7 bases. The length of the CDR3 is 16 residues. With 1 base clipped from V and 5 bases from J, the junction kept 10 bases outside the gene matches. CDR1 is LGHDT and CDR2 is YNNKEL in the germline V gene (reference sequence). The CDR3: CASSQVPASREETQYF. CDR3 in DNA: TGTGCCAGCAGCCAAGTTCCGGCTTCGCGGGAGGAGACCCAGTACTTC.

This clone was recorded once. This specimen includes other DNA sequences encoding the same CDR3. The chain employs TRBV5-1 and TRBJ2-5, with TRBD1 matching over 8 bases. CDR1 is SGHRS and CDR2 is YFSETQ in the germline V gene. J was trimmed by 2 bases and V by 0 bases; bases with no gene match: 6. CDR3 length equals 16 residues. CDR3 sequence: CASSLGGTGFQETQYF. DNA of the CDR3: TGCGCCAGCAGCTTGGGCGGGACAGGCTTTCAAGAGACCCAGTACTTC.

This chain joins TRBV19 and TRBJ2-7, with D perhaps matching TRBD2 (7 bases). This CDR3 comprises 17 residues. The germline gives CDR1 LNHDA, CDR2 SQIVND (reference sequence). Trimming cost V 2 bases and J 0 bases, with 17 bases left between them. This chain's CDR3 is CASSIWGGRQASYEQYF. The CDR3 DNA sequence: TGTGCCAGTAGTATATGGGGGGGTCGACAGGCCTCCTACGAGCAGTACTTC.

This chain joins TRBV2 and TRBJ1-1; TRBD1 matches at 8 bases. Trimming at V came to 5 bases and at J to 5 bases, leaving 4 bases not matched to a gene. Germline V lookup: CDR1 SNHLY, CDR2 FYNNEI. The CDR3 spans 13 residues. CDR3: CASSKQGETEAFF. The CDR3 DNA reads TGTGCCAGCAGTAAACAGGGGGAAACTGAAGCTTTCTTT.

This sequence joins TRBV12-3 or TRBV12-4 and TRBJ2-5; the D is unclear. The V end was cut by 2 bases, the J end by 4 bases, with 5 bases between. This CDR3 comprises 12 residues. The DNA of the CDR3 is TGTGCCAGCAGTTTACTGGCAGAGACCCAGTACTTC. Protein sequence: CASSLLAETQYF.

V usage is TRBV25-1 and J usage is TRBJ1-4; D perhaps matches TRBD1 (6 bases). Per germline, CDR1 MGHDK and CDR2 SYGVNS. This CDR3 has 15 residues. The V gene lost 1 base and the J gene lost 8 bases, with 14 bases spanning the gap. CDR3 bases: TGTGCCAGCAGTGAATTAGGGGGGGCTCGAGAAAAACTGTTTTTT. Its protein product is CASSELGGAREKLFF.

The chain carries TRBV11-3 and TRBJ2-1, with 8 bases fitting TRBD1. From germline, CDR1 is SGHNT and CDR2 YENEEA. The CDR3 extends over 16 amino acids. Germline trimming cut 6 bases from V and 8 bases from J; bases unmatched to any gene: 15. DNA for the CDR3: TGTGCCAGCAGTTCCGCAGGGACAGGAGAACGCTATGAGCAGTTCTTC. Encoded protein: CASSSAGTGERYEQFF.

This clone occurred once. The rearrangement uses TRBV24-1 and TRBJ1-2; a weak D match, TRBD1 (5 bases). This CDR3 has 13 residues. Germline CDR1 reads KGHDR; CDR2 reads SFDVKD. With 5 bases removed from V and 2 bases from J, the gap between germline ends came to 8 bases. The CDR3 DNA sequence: TGTGCCACCAGTGGTAGACAGAACTATGGCTACACCTTC. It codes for CATSGRQNYGYTF.

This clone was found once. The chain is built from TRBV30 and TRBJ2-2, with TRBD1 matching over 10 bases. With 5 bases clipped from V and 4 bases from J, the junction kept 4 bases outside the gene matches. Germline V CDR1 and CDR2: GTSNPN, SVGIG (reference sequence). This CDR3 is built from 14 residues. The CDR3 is CAWVGQGVTGELFF. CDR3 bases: TGTGCCTGGGTAGGACAGGGGGTCACCGGGGAGCTGTTTTTT.

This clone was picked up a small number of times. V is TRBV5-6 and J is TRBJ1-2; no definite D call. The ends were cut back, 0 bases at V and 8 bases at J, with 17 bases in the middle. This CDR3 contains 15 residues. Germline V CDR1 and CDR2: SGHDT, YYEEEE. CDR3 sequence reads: CASSLAPPGDWGYTF. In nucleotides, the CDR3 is TGTGCCAGCAGCTTGGCCCCCCCGGGAGATTGGGGCTACACCTTC.

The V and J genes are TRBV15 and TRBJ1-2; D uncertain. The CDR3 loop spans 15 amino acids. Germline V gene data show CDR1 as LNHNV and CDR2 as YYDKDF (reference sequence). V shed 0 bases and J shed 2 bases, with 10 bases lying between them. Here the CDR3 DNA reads TGTGCCACCAGCAGAGATCGGGGAGCCAACTATGGCTACACCTTC. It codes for CATSRDRGANYGYTF.

CDR3 sequence: CASSFSIPTSGGAKNIQYF. CDR3 bases: TGTGCCAGTAGTTTTAGTATCCCGACTAGCGGGGGGGCCAAAAACATTCAGTACTTC. This sequence joins TRBV19 and TRBJ2-4; 13 positions match TRBD2. The ends lost 5 bases at V and 1 base at J; junction bases unmatched: 11. Germline V gene lookup returns CDR1 LNHDA and CDR2 SQIVND (reference sequence). This CDR3 region has 19 residues.

The CDR3 region has the DNA TGTGCCAGCCGCAAGGGAGGTTCTGGAAACACCATATATTTT. It codes for CASRKGGSGNTIYF. The chain joins TRBV28 to TRBJ1-3, with unresolved D. The CDR3 consists of 14 residues. Deletions cut 8 bases from V and 1 base from J, with 12 bases between. CDR1 is MDHEN and CDR2 is SYDVKM in the germline V gene.

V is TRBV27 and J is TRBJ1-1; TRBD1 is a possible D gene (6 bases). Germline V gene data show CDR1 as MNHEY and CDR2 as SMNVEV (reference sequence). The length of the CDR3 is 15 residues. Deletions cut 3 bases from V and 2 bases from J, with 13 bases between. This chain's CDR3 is CASSLRGLANTEAFF. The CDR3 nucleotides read TGTGCCAGCAGTTTGCGGGGGCTAGCCAACACTGAAGCTTTCTTT.

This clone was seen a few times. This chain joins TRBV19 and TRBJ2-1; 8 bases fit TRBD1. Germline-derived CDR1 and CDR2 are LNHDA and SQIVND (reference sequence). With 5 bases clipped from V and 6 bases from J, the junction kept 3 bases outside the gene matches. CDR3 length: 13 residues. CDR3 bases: TGTGCCAGTAGTCTTGGACAGGGCAATGAGCAGTTCTTC. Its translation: CASSLGQGNEQFF.

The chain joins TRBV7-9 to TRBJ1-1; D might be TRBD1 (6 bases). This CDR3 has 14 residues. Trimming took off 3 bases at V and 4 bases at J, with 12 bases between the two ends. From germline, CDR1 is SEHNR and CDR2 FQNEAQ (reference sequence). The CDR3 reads CASSLGAGVTEAFF. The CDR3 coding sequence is TGTGCCAGCAGCTTGGGTGCAGGGGTCACTGAAGCTTTCTTT.

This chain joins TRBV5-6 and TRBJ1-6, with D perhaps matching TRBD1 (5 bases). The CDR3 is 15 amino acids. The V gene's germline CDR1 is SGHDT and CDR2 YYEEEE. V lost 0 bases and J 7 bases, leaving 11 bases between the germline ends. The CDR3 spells CASSLGGSWNSPLHF. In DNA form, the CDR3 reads TGTGCCAGCAGCTTGGGGGGCAGTTGGAATTCACCCCTCCACTTT.

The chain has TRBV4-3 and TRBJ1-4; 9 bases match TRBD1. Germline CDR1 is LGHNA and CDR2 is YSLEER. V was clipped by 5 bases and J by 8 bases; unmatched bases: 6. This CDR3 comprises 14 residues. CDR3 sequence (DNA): TGCGCCAGCAGCTCGGACAGGGGAGAGGAAAAACTGTTTTTT. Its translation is CASSSDRGEEKLFF.

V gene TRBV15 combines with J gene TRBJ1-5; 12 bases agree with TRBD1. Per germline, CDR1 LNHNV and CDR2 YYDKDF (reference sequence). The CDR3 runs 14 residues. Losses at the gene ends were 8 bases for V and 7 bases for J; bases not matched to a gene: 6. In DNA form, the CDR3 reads TGTGCCACCTCCGGGACAGGGGGCGGACAGCCCCAGCATTTT. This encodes CATSGTGGGQPQHF.